A selection of T cell receptor beta chains follows, all from one sample in a study of blood T cell repertoires in COVID-19. Profiled with immunoSEQ multiplex PCR; TCRdb holds only in-frame clones, not every one. Of under 300,000 clones detected, roughly 82% appear once; the ten largest clones hold 12%. The source material was peripheral blood. Source of these receptors: a man older than 75 with acute or convalescent COVID-19. Both conserved end residues are part of each CDR3. The order of the fields is CDR3 length, V gene, clone size, J gene, D gene, CDR3 protein, CDR3 DNA. D genes are given only for firm matches. Size is stated for part of the rows, as once, few or many counts, or as a class when the clone is expanded.

14	TRBV10-1	once	TRBJ1-5	TRBD1	CASSPQGTRQPQHF	TGCGCCAGCAGTCCACAGGGGACAAGGCAGCCCCAGCATTTT
14	TRBV19	NA	TRBJ1-6	TRBD1	CASTRTGSNSPLHF	TGTGCCAGTACCCGGACAGGGTCGAATTCACCCCTCCACTTT
13	TRBV7-9	NA	TRBJ1-2	TRBD1	CASSSAQGYGYTF	TGTGCCAGCAGCTCTGCACAGGGGTATGGCTACACCTTC
15	TRBV18	NA	TRBJ1-5	NA	CASSPNEGSNQPQHF	TGTGCCAGCTCACCCAATGAGGGATCCAATCAGCCCCAGCATTTT
16	TRBV18	NA	TRBJ1-5	NA	CASSQGTAVSNQPQHF	TGTGCCAGCTCACAAGGGACTGCTGTTAGCAATCAGCCCCAGCATTTT
14	TRBV29-1	NA	TRBJ2-1	TRBD2	CSGDLLAGLNEQFF	TGCAGCGGGGACCTACTAGCGGGGCTCAATGAGCAGTTCTTC
13	TRBV6-1	NA	TRBJ2-2	NA	CASSEKRGGELFF	TGTGCCAGCAGTGAAAAAAGGGGGGGGGAGCTGTTTTTT
14	TRBV9	NA	TRBJ1-2	NA	CASSVDPGGHENTF	TGTGCCAGCAGCGTAGACCCTGGGGGACACGAAAACACCTTC
16	TRBV21-1	NA	TRBJ2-7	NA	CASSKFVNSCSYEQYF	TGTGCCAGCAGCAAATTCGTGAACTCTTGCTCCTACGAGCAGTACTTC
15	TRBV11-2	once	TRBJ1-2	TRBD1	CASSVGTGVGYGYTF	TGTGCCAGCAGCGTCGGGACAGGGGTTGGCTATGGCTACACCTTC
16	TRBV5-1	NA	TRBJ1-1	NA	CASSQRLTGLNTEAFF	TGCGCCAGCAGCCAAAGGCTGACAGGTCTTAACACTGAAGCTTTCTTT
18	TRBV4-3	NA	TRBJ2-1	TRBD2	CASSQDRNSGGFYNEQFF	TGCGCCAGCAGCCAAGATCGTAATAGCGGGGGGTTTTACAATGAGCAGTTCTTC
13	TRBV9	NA	TRBJ1-2	NA	CASSVSGTYGYTF	TGTGCCAGCAGCGTGTCAGGCACCTATGGCTACACCTTC
14	TRBV9	NA	TRBJ1-6	NA	CASSATGYNSPLHF	TGTGCCAGCAGCGCCACCGGTTACAATTCACCCCTCCACTTT
15	TRBV28	NA	TRBJ1-1	TRBD1	CASSFMTGLNTEAFF	TGTGCCAGCAGTTTCATGACAGGGCTGAACACTGAAGCTTTCTTT
16	TRBV6-6	NA	TRBJ2-3	TRBD1	CASSRFGQGHMNTQYF	TGTGCCAGCAGCCGATTTGGACAGGGGCATATGAATACGCAGTATTTT
15	TRBV3-1/TRBV3-2	few	TRBJ1-1	NA	CASSQEEGSNTEAFF	TGTGCCAGCAGCCAAGAGGAGGGGAGTAACACTGAAGCTTTCTTT
15	TRBV9	once	TRBJ1-4	NA	CASSTSGGSNEKLFF	TGTGCCAGCAGCACTAGCGGGGGGTCTAATGAAAAACTGTTTTTT
14	TRBV28	NA	TRBJ2-7	TRBD2	CASSSGAGSYEQYF	TGTGCCAGCAGTAGCGGGGCAGGCTCCTACGAGCAGTACTTC
13	TRBV29-1	NA	TRBJ2-5	NA	CSVSDSPGLAQYF	TGCAGCGTTTCTGACAGTCCTGGTTTGGCCCAGTACTTC
13	TRBV28	once	TRBJ2-2	NA	CASGQGDTGELFF	TGTGCCAGCGGGCAGGGCGACACCGGGGAGCTGTTTTTT
16	TRBV23-1	NA	TRBJ1-2	NA	CASSQSRGDGNYGYTF	TGCGCCAGCAGTCAATCGCGGGGGGACGGGAACTATGGCTACACCTTC
15	TRBV24-1	NA	TRBJ2-2	TRBD2	CATSDISGSRGELFF	TGTGCCACCAGTGATATTAGCGGGAGTCGTGGGGAGCTGTTTTTT
15	TRBV11-2	NA	TRBJ2-2	TRBD1	CASSSYRGRTGELFF	TGTGCCAGCAGCTCCTACAGGGGTCGCACCGGGGAGCTGTTTTTT
18	TRBV24-1	NA	TRBJ2-5	NA	CATSDLRTGTGDQETQYF	TGTGCCACCAGTGATTTGAGAACGGGGACTGGGGATCAAGAGACCCAGTACTTC
15	TRBV2	once	TRBJ2-4	NA	CASRGIGGSTNIQYF	TGTGCCAGCAGAGGCATCGGGGGATCTACAAACATTCAGTACTTC
14	TRBV15	NA	TRBJ1-1	NA	CATRRPGVGTEAFF	TGTGCCACCAGGCGGCCCGGCGTGGGCACTGAAGCTTTCTTT
17	TRBV7-2	NA	TRBJ1-5	NA	CASSRRAGDYSNQPQHF	TGTGCCAGCAGCCGTCGGGCCGGCGACTATAGCAATCAGCCCCAGCATTTT
16	TRBV25-1	NA	TRBJ1-5	TRBD1	CASSGNRGTGNQPQHF	TGTGCCAGCAGTGGAAACAGGGGGACGGGCAATCAGCCCCAGCATTTT
16	TRBV7-7	NA	TRBJ2-2	TRBD2	CASSLGRGRETGELFF	TGTGCTAGCAGCTTAGGGAGGGGAAGAGAGACCGGGGAGCTGTTTTTT
13	TRBV27	NA	TRBJ2-1	NA	CASRSVRVNEQFF	TGTGCCAGCAGGAGCGTCAGGGTCAATGAGCAGTTCTTC
11	TRBV19	NA	TRBJ1-2	TRBD1	CASMTGIGYTF	TGTGCCAGCATGACAGGGATCGGCTACACCTTC
11	TRBV3-1/TRBV3-2	NA	TRBJ2-7	NA	CASSHEGERHF	TGTGCCAGCAGCCATGAGGGCGAGCGGCACTTC
14	TRBV6-5	NA	TRBJ1-5	TRBD1	CASRGQGENQPQHF	TGTGCCAGCAGGGGACAGGGAGAAAATCAGCCCCAGCATTTT
15	TRBV9	NA	TRBJ2-7	TRBD2	CASSGTSGRSGEQYF	TGTGCCAGCAGCGGGACTAGCGGGAGATCTGGCGAGCAGTACTTC
12	TRBV2	once	TRBJ1-4	NA	CASSPPGEKLFF	TGTGCCAGCAGTCCACCAGGTGAAAAACTGTTTTTT
15	TRBV5-4	many	TRBJ2-7	TRBD1	CASTDSRQGTYEQYF	TGTGCCAGCACCGACAGCCGACAGGGAACCTACGAGCAGTACTTC
17	TRBV3-1/TRBV3-2	NA	TRBJ2-1	TRBD2	CASRKPEASGGYNEQFF	TGTGCCAGCAGGAAACCCGAGGCTAGCGGGGGTTACAATGAGCAGTTCTTC
16	TRBV5-1	NA	TRBJ2-2	NA	CASSPWGAPNTGELFF	TGCGCCAGCAGCCCTTGGGGAGCCCCGAACACCGGGGAGCTGTTTTTT
13	TRBV6-5	few	TRBJ1-3	NA	CASSYSGGNTIYF	TGTGCCAGCAGTTACTCCGGTGGAAACACCATATATTTT
13	TRBV7-2	NA	TRBJ1-5	NA	CASSLAQNQPQHF	TGTGCCAGCAGCTTAGCCCAGAATCAGCCCCAGCATTTT
15	TRBV3-1/TRBV3-2	NA	TRBJ2-1	TRBD2	CASSQTGTRTHEQFF	TGTGCCAGCAGCCAAACCGGGACTAGGACGCATGAGCAGTTCTTC
12	TRBV12-3/TRBV12-4	NA	TRBJ1-2	NA	CASSFGGNGYTF	TGTGCCAGCAGTTTTGGAGGGAATGGCTACACCTTC
15	TRBV11-3	NA	TRBJ2-2	NA	CASSLGQINTGELFF	TGTGCCAGCAGCTTAGGACAGATAAACACCGGGGAGCTGTTTTTT
13	TRBV29-1	NA	TRBJ2-3	TRBD1	CSVKGTGTDTQYF	TGCAGCGTTAAGGGGACAGGGACAGATACGCAGTATTTT
13	TRBV10-3	NA	TRBJ1-4	NA	CAISRRTDEKLFF	TGTGCCATCAGCAGGAGGACGGATGAAAAACTGTTTTTT
15	TRBV6-1	NA	TRBJ1-2	TRBD1	CASSDLGQGFYGYTF	TGTGCCAGCAGTGATTTGGGACAGGGGTTCTATGGCTACACCTTC
14	TRBV7-2	NA	TRBJ2-3	NA	CASRGGGSTDTQYF	TGTGCCAGCAGGGGGGGAGGAAGCACAGATACGCAGTATTTT